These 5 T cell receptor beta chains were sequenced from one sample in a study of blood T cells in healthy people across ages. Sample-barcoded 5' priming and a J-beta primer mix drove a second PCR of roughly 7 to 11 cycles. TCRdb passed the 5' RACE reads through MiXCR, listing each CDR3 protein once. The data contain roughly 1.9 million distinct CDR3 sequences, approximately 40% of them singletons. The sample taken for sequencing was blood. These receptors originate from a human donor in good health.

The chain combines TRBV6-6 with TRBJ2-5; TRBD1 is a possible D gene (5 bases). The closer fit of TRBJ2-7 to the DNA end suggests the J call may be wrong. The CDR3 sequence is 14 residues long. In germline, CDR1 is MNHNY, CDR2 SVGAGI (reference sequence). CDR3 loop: CASSSLGRRYEQYF. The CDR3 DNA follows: TGTGCCAGCAGTTCCCTGGGGCGGCGGTACGAGCAGTACTTC.

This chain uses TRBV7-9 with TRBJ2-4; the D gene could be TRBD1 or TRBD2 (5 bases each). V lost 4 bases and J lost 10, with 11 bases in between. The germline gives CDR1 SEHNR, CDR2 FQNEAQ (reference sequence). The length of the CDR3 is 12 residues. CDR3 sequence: CASSWGEGIQYF. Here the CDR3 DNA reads TGTGCCAGCAGCTGGGGCGAGGGGATTCAGTACTTC.

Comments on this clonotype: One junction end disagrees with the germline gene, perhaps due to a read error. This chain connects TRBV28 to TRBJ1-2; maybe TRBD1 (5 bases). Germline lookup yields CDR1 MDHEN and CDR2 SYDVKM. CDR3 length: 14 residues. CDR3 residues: CASILPQGSYGYTF. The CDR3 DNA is TGTGCCAGCATTTTACCCCAGGGTTCCTATGGCTACACCTTC.

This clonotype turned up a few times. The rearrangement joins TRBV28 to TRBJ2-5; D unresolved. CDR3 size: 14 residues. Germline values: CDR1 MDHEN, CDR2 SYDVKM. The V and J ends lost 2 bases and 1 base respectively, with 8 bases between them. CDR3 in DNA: TGTGCCAGCAGTTTAACAAATCCCCAAGAGACCCAGTACTTC. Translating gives CASSLTNPQETQYF.

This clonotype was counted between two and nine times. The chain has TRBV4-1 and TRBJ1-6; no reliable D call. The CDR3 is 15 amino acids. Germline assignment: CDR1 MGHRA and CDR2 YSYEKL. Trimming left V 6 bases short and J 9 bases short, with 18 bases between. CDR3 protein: CASRLGATESSPLHF. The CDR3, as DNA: TGCGCCAGCAGGCTTGGTGCGACGGAAAGTTCACCCCTCCACTTT.